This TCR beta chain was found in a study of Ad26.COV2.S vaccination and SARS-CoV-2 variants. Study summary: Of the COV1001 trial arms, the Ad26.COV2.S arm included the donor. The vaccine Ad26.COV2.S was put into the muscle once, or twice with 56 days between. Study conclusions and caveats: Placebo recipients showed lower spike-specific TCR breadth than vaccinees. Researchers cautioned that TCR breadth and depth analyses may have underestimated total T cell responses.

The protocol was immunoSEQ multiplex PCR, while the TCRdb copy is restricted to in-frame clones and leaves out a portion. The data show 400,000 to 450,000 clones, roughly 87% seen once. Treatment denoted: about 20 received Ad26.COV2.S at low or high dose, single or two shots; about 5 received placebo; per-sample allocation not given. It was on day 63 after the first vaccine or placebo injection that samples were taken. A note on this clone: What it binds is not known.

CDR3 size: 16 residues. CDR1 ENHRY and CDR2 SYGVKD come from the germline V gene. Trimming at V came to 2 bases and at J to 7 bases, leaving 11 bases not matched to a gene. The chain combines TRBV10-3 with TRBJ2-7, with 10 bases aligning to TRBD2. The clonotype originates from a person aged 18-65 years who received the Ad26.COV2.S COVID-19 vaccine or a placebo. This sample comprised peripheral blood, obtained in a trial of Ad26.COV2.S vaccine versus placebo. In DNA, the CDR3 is TGTGCCATCAGTGAGCCACCGGCTAGCGGGAGTAGGGAGCAGTACTTC. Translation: CAISEPPASGSREQYF.